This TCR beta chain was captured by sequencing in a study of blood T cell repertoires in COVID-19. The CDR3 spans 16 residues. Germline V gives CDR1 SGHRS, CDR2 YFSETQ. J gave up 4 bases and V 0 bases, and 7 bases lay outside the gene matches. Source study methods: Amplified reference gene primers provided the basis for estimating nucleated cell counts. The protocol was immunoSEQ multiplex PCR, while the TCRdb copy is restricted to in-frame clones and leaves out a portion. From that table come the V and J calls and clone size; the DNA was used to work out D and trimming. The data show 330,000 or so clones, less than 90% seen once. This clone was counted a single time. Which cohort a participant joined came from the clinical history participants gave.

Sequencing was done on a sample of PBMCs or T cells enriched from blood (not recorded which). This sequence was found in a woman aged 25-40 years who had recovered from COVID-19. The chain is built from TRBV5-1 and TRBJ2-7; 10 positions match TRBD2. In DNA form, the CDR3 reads TGCGCCAGCAGCTTGGGATCTAGCGGGGGCCTTTACGAGCAGTACTTC. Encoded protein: CASSLGSSGGLYEQYF.